A selection of T cell receptor beta chains follows, all from one sample in a study of blood T cell repertoires in COVID-19. Using immunoSEQ multiplex PCR, the repertoire was profiled, and TCRdb retains in-frame clones only, with some absent. Of a few hundred thousand clones listed, 88% were seen once; the top ten hold 6.9%. Sequenced: peripheral blood. The receptors were gathered from a woman in her twenties or thirties who had recovered from COVID-19. The CDR3 runs from the conserved cysteine through the conserved F or W. The D gene is left open where the match is weak. Only some rows state a clone size, as once, few, many or a class for expanded clones.

V gene	D gene	clone size	J gene	CDR3 DNA	CDR3 protein
TRBV7-9	NA	NA	TRBJ1-3	TGTGCCAGCAGCTCTAGCGGGATAGGGGACTCTGGAAACACCATATATTTT	CASSSSGIGDSGNTIYF
TRBV7-3	NA	NA	TRBJ1-1	TGTGCCAGCAGCCTCCTCGGGGTCTCGAACACTGAAGCTTTCTTT	CASSLLGVSNTEAFF
TRBV2	TRBD2	NA	TRBJ2-3	TGTGCCAGCAGAGCAGCGGGGGGGCCTTCAGATACGCAGTATTTT	CASRAAGGPSDTQYF
TRBV2	NA	NA	TRBJ2-7	TGTGCCAGCAGTGAAGCGCTTCCGGTGGCGGGATACTACGAGCAGTACTTC	CASSEALPVAGYYEQYF
TRBV24-1	NA	once	TRBJ1-2	TGTGCCACCAGTGACTTGGACATTAGTTATGGCTACACCTTC	CATSDLDISYGYTF
TRBV7-9	NA	NA	TRBJ1-4	TGTGCCAGCAGCCCCCCGGGAGTAAATGAAAAACTGTTTTTT	CASSPPGVNEKLFF
TRBV2	NA	NA	TRBJ2-3	TGTGCCAGCAGGGGACTCTCTGGCAGGGCAGATACGCAGTATTTT	CASRGLSGRADTQYF
TRBV7-2	NA	NA	TRBJ2-5	TGTGCCAGCAGTTCGACAGGCCCATGGGAGACCCAGTACTTC	CASSSTGPWETQYF
TRBV27	TRBD1	NA	TRBJ2-7	TGTGCCAGCAGTCCCAGACAGGGCCCCTACGAGCAGTACTTC	CASSPRQGPYEQYF
TRBV4-1	NA	once	TRBJ2-3	TGCGCCAGCAGCCAACCAGGGAACAGCCTATCCACAGATACGCAGTATTTT	CASSQPGNSLSTDTQYF
TRBV4-1	NA	NA	TRBJ1-4	TGCGCCAGCAGCCTTATCGCCGGTGAAAAACTGTTTTTT	CASSLIAGEKLFF
TRBV2	TRBD1	NA	TRBJ2-5	TGTGCCAGCATAAGGACAGGGAGTTCCCAAGAGACCCAGTACTTC	CASIRTGSSQETQYF
TRBV19	NA	few	TRBJ2-1	TGTGCCACCACAGACAGACTCAATGAGCAGTTCTTC	CATTDRLNEQFF
TRBV12-2	NA	NA	TRBJ1-1	TGTGCAAGTCGCCCGAGAAAAACTGAAGCTTTCTTT	CASRPRKTEAFF
TRBV11-2	NA	NA	TRBJ1-2	TGTGCCAGCAGCTTAGTGAACGGGGGAGGGGATGGCTACACCTTC	CASSLVNGGGDGYTF
TRBV14	NA	NA	TRBJ2-1	TGTGCCAGCAGCCAAGGAAAGGGGATAATCAATGAGCAGTTCTTC	CASSQGKGIINEQFF
TRBV4-2	NA	NA	TRBJ2-7	TGTGCCAGCAGCCAACCTTTTATGGGGGGCGAGCAGTACTTC	CASSQPFMGGEQYF
TRBV6-5	NA	NA	TRBJ2-3	TGTGCCAGCAGTTCTGGGAGTGATACGCAGTATTTT	CASSSGSDTQYF
TRBV6-5	NA	NA	TRBJ1-2	TGTGCCAGCAAGTTCAGGGTTACGAATGGCTACACCTTC	CASKFRVTNGYTF
TRBV7-2	TRBD2	NA	TRBJ2-5	TGTGCCAGCGGTTCACTAGCGGGGGGGCTCAGGGAGACCCAGTACTTC	CASGSLAGGLRETQYF
TRBV7-9	NA	NA	TRBJ1-1	TGTGCCAGCAGCTTTGCAGGGGTCGCTGAAGCTTTCTTT	CASSFAGVAEAFF
TRBV19	TRBD2	NA	TRBJ2-7	TGTGCCAGTAGTTTCGGACTAGCGACAGGTCTGAGCGAGCAGTACTTC	CASSFGLATGLSEQYF
TRBV19	NA	NA	TRBJ1-5	TGTGCCAGTAGTAACCCAACTGGGGGATCGGGGGAGCCCCAGCATTTT	CASSNPTGGSGEPQHF
TRBV2	TRBD1	NA	TRBJ2-7	TGTGCCAGCAGTGGGGACAGGGGTAGTAGCGAGCAGTACTTC	CASSGDRGSSEQYF
TRBV24-1	TRBD1	NA	TRBJ2-1	TGTGCCACCAGTGACCCCTGGACAGGGAACGAGGTCTACAATGAGCAGTTCTTC	CATSDPWTGNEVYNEQFF
TRBV2	NA	NA	TRBJ2-3	TGTGCCAGCACTGGCGGAGGGACAGATACGCAGTATTTT	CASTGGGTDTQYF
TRBV27	TRBD2	NA	TRBJ2-6	TGTGCCACCCAAGGGGAGGGTCACGGGTGGCGGTGTCATCCCCCTGCGGGGGCCAACGTCCTGACTTTC	CATQGEGHGWRCHPPAGANVLTF
TRBV29-1	NA	NA	TRBJ1-1	TGCAGCGTTGGACAGCTCAAGGCTGAAGCTTTCTTT	CSVGQLKAEAFF
TRBV11-2	TRBD2	NA	TRBJ2-1	TGTGCCAGCAGCTCTGGACTAGCGGGTATGGAGTTCTTC	CASSSGLAGMEFF
TRBV9	TRBD1	few	TRBJ1-5	TGTGCCAGCAGCGGGGACAGGGCGGGTCAGCCCCAGCATTTT	CASSGDRAGQPQHF
TRBV19	TRBD2	NA	TRBJ2-2	TGTGCCAGTATTGGGACTAGCGGGGCATCCACCGGGGAGCTGTTTTTT	CASIGTSGASTGELFF
TRBV9	NA	once	TRBJ2-7	TGTGCCAGCAGCCCAAGTTGGGGGGACCCTTGGGAGCAGTACTTC	CASSPSWGDPWEQYF
TRBV6-5	NA	few	TRBJ1-2	TGTGCCAGCAGGTTACTATGGGACTCAAGTGGCTACACCTTC	CASRLLWDSSGYTF
TRBV7-2	NA	NA	TRBJ1-6	TGTGCCAGCAGCAACGACAGGAGCTCCTATAATTCACCCCTCCACTTT	CASSNDRSSYNSPLHF
TRBV6-5	NA	NA	TRBJ1-1	TGTGCCAGCAGTTACGATATGAGGGGGTTGAACACTGAAGCTTTCTTT	CASSYDMRGLNTEAFF
TRBV24-1	NA	NA	TRBJ1-1	TGTGCCACCAGTGATTTACAGGCCCATGAAGCTTTCTTT	CATSDLQAHEAFF
TRBV28	NA	NA	TRBJ1-1	TGTGCCATCTTTGCCGGTGAAGCTTTCTTT	CAIFAGEAFF
TRBV6-5	TRBD2	once	TRBJ2-5	TGTGCCAGCAGTTACTCGGGGGGGGGAGAGACCCAGTACTTC	CASSYSGGGETQYF
TRBV5-5	NA	NA	TRBJ1-3	TGTGCCAGCAGCGTACGCGAAAACACCATATATTTT	CASSVRENTIYF
TRBV15	NA	NA	TRBJ2-1	TGTGCCACCAGCAGAGATATAACGGATGAGCAGTTCTTC	CATSRDITDEQFF
TRBV18	NA	NA	TRBJ2-7	TGTGCCAGCTCCCGCGAAGAGATTCAGGGCGGCTACGAGCAGTACTTC	CASSREEIQGGYEQYF
TRBV6-2/TRBV6-3	NA	NA	TRBJ2-2	TGTGCCAGCAGTCGACAGTCCACCGGGGAGCTGTTTTTT	CASSRQSTGELFF
TRBV7-2	TRBD1	NA	TRBJ1-1	TGTGCCAGCAGGCGACCACAGGGGGCAACTGAAGCTTTCTTT	CASRRPQGATEAFF
TRBV7-9	NA	once	TRBJ1-1	TGTGCCAGCAGCTTGGACAGGAACACTGAAGCTTTCTTT	CASSLDRNTEAFF
TRBV5-1	NA	NA	TRBJ1-5	TGCGCCAGCAGCGTTACAGGGTCTCGCAATCAGCCCCAGCATTTT	CASSVTGSRNQPQHF
TRBV7-3	NA	NA	TRBJ2-7	TGTGCCAGCAGCCGCTATTTGTCGCCCTACGAGCAGTACTTC	CASSRYLSPYEQYF
TRBV15	NA	NA	TRBJ1-4	TGTGCCACCAGCCGGACAGCAACTAATGAAAAACTGTTTTTT	CATSRTATNEKLFF
TRBV6-5	NA	NA	TRBJ1-1	TGTGCCAGCAGAACCGACGGGGAGGCCAAAGCTTTCTTT	CASRTDGEAKAFF
TRBV30	NA	NA	TRBJ1-4	TGTGCCTGGGGCGCAGGGTCGGCTAATGAAAAACTGTTTTTT	CAWGAGSANEKLFF
TRBV28	TRBD1	NA	TRBJ2-5	TGTGCCACCGCGGACAGGGGGAGAGAGACCCAGTACTTC	CATADRGRETQYF
TRBV4-1	TRBD2	NA	TRBJ2-3	TGCGCCAGCAGCATCCCCGGTCTAGCGGCAGATACGCAGTATTTT	CASSIPGLAADTQYF
TRBV7-8	NA	NA	TRBJ2-7	TGTGCCAGCAGCCAGTGGGCCATTGGGAGTTCTAGCGAGCAGTACTTC	CASSQWAIGSSSEQYF
TRBV2	NA	NA	TRBJ2-7	TGTGCCAGCACCACAAGGGGCGATTGGGACGAGCAGTACTTC	CASTTRGDWDEQYF
TRBV2	NA	NA	TRBJ1-2	TGTGCCAGCAGCTATACACCCCAGGGCGCGTATGGCTACACCTTC	CASSYTPQGAYGYTF
TRBV28	NA	NA	TRBJ2-2	TGTGCCAGCAGTCCTCCGGTTAACACCGGGGAGCTGTTTTTT	CASSPPVNTGELFF